The 11 T cell receptor beta chains listed next were all sequenced from one sample in a study of breast tumors, draining lymph nodes, adjacent tissues. TCRdb fed the multiplex PCR reads into MiXCR, producing one record per CDR3 protein. The sample records some 230,000 distinct CDR3 sequences, roughly a third being singletons. Axillary draining lymph nodes of breast cancer patients supplied the node samples. Sequences were obtained from axillary lymph node tissue. These receptors all come from a female donor with breast cancer. Some clones in this sample may be carry-over from other donors' samples.

A word on this clonotype: Mismatch with germline at one junction end may stem from a read error. V and J are TRBV7-2 and TRBJ1-1; TRBD1 is a possible D gene (6 bases). The germline V gene encodes CDR1 SGHTA and CDR2 FQGNSA. This CDR3 has 15 amino acids. CDR3 amino acids: CASSKTGGSFAEAFF. The CDR3 coding sequence is TGCGCCAGCAGCAAGACAGGAGGATCGTTCGCTGAAGCTTTCTTT.

This clonotype occurred once. The rearrangement uses TRBV5-1 and TRBJ1-1; D is perhaps TRBD1 (5 bases). CDR1 is SGHRS, CDR2 YFSETQ, per germline. The CDR3 extends over 16 amino acids. Trimming took 4 bases from V and 4 from J, leaving 20 bases between them. CDR3 DNA sequence: TGCGCCAGCAGCCAAACCCGGGACCTAAGTGGCACTGAAGCTTTCTTT. Amino acid sequence: CASSQTRDLSGTEAFF.

This clonotype was recorded many times. V and J are TRBV29-1 and TRBJ2-1; 8 bases map to TRBD1. Germline trimming cut 6 bases from V and 3 bases from J; bases unmatched to any gene: 10. CDR1 and CDR2 from the germline V gene are SQVTM and ANQGSEA. The CDR3 is 15 amino acids. The CDR3 nucleotides read TGCAGCGTCGAGCCCGAGGACAGGGTCTACAATGAGCAGTTCTTC. It is translated as CSVEPEDRVYNEQFF.

The sample holds many counts of this clonotype. The chain recombines TRBV5-8 with TRBJ1-5; tentative D call: TRBD1 (5 bases). Germline V gene sequence: CDR1 SGHTS, CDR2 YDEGEE. Trimming cost V 4 bases and J 3 bases, with 17 bases left between them. CDR3 length equals 16 residues. CDR3 nucleotide sequence: TGTGCCAGCAGCCCGGGGGGGGTTTATCTCAATCAGCCCCAGCATTTT. This encodes CASSPGGVYLNQPQHF.

This clonotype was observed many times. This chain connects TRBV11-2 to TRBJ2-2; D is ambiguous. The germline V gene encodes CDR1 SGHAT and CDR2 FQNNGV. V was clipped by 7 bases and J by 3 bases, with 6 bases between them. This CDR3 comprises 12 residues. CDR3 amino acids: CASTPDTGELFF. As DNA, the CDR3 is TGTGCCAGCACCCCCGACACCGGGGAGCTGTTTTTT.

Ten or more counts support this clonotype. The chain joins TRBV20-1 to TRBJ2-7; 11 bases fit TRBD1. Trimming at V came to 2 bases and at J to 2 bases, leaving 11 bases not matched to a gene. This CDR3 has 17 amino acids. Germline values: CDR1 DFQATT, CDR2 SNEGSKA (reference sequence). In nucleotides, the CDR3 is TGCAGTGCTAGAATTCCTAAGGGACAGGGGGTAACCTACGAGCAGTACTTC. This translates into CSARIPKGQGVTYEQYF.

About this clonotype: One junction end disagrees with the germline gene, perhaps due to a read error. This chain joins TRBV9 and TRBJ1-2, with TRBD1 matching over 7 bases. The CDR3 runs to 15 residues. Germline assignment: CDR1 SGDLS and CDR2 YYNGEE. The CDR3 protein is CASSVALGQAHGYPF. CDR3 bases: TGTGCCAGCAGCGTAGCTTTAGGACAGGCCCATGGCTACCCCTTC.

CDR3 in DNA: TGTGCCAGCAGCGTTGAGGAAGCCGACTACAATGAGCAGTTCTTC. Translated, it gives CASSVEEADYNEQFF. The chain joins TRBV7-6 to TRBJ2-1; D is undetermined. CDR1 SGHVS and CDR2 FNYEAQ come from the germline V gene. The CDR3 consists of 15 residues. Trimming took 5 bases from V and 3 from J, leaving 14 bases between them.

This clonotype was found once. Sequence at one end of the junction differs from germline and may be a read error. V gene TRBV20-1 combines with J gene TRBJ2-3; the match to TRBD1 covers 7 bases. CDR1 and CDR2 (germline): DFQATT, SNEGSKA (reference sequence). The CDR3 has 12 residues. DNA of the CDR3: TGCAGTGCTGTGACTGGGACAGCTACGCAGTATTTT. Translated: CSAVTGTATQYF.

The chain joins TRBV7-9 to TRBJ2-1; tentatively, D is TRBD2 (5 bases). Trimming took off 3 bases at V and 12 bases at J, with 12 bases between the two ends. Germline assignment: CDR1 SEHNR and CDR2 FQNEAQ (reference sequence). This CDR3 is 12 amino acids long. CDR3 bases: TGTGCCAGCAGCTTCTCGCGGGCAGGGCAGTTCTTC. It yields the protein CASSFSRAGQFF.

This clonotype was observed many times. The V call is TRBV20-1, the J call TRBJ2-5; possibly TRBD1 or TRBD2 for D (6 bases each). Germline values: CDR1 DFQATT, CDR2 SNEGSKA (reference sequence). The CDR3 is made up of 12 amino acids. Trimming left V 5 bases short and J 3 bases short, with 10 bases between. CDR3: CSAVGGKETQYF. DNA of the CDR3: TGCAGTGCTGTAGGGGGGAAAGAGACCCAGTACTTC.